The T cell receptor (beta chain) under discussion was sequenced for a study of human T cells and chemical hapten exposure. Study findings and constraints: Healthy people's immune response may differ from that of the donors, who had alopecia. The number of TCRs above 1 in 1000 frequency did not change after DPC sensitization.

TCRdb reprocessed the RACE reads via MiXCR and lists one record per CDR3 protein. The sample has some 60,000 distinct CDR3 sequences, approximately 10% seen once. Noted time point: pre-sensitization, week 0. Indicated treatment: therapeutic diphenylcyclopropenone sensitization with weekly scalp DPC. The starting material, unfractionated whole blood, was used for total RNA extraction. At least ten counts were recorded for this clonotype. The antigen remains unidentified. This material consisted of whole blood, taken in connection with sensitization to the hapten diphenylcyclopropenone (DPC). The receptor was derived from a woman between 40 and 50 years old with alopecia areata. Some clones in this sample may be carry-over from other donors' samples.

CDR3 region: CSALSGNTIYF. In DNA form, the CDR3 reads TGCAGCGCGCTCTCTGGAAACACCATATATTTT. The chain has TRBV29-1 and TRBJ1-3; D not resolved. CDR3 length equals 11 residues. Germline values: CDR1 SQVTM, CDR2 ANQGSEA. V lost 7 bases and J lost 0, with 4 bases in between. The full variable domain, in which reference TRBV29-1 and TRBJ1-3 provide the parts outside the CDR3, is SAVISQKPSRDICQRGTSLTIQCQVDSQVTMMFWYRQQPGQSLTLIATANQGSEATYESGFVIDKFPISRPNLTFSTLTVSNMSPEDSSIYLCSALSGNTIYFGEGSWLTVV.